The 20 T cell receptor beta chains below come from one sample, sequenced in a study of CD8+CD57+ T cells in acquired aplastic anemia. Patients included in sequencing had previously demonstrated CD8+CD57+ cell expansion by flow cytometry. Genomic DNA, the template, was used for profiling of the TCR beta VDJ and CDR3. TCRdb called the reads again in MiXCR, with one record for every CDR3 protein. In the table there are 150,000 to 200,000 distinct CDR3 sequences, roughly 48% of which are singletons. Sequencing was done on a sample of sorted CD4+, CD8+, or CD8+CD57+ T cells (not recorded which) from PBMCs. The receptors stem from a human donor with aplastic anemia.

This chain connects TRBV5-6 to TRBJ2-3; D not resolved. This CDR3 has 14 residues. Trimming took 0 bases from V and 3 from J, leaving 8 bases between them. The germline CDR1 and CDR2 sequences are SGHDT and YYEEEE. CDR3 residues: CASSLALETDTQYF. Here the CDR3 DNA reads TGTGCCAGCAGCTTGGCCCTGGAGACAGATACGCAGTATTTT.

This chain joins TRBV28 and TRBJ1-2, with D hard to call. This CDR3 region has 14 residues. Germline assignment: CDR1 MDHEN and CDR2 SYDVKM. For the CDR3, the DNA is TGTTCGACTGCTGGTTCACCCTCAGGCTATGGCTACACCTTC. Translating gives CSTAGSPSGYGYTF.

With respect to this clonotype: One base away lies a much larger clone, so this may be a sequencing read error. The genes are TRBV3-1 and TRBJ2-2; D gene ambiguous. CDR1 is LGHDT and CDR2 is YNNKEL in the germline V gene (reference sequence). The CDR3 runs to 15 residues. V shed 3 bases and J shed 3 bases, with 11 bases lying between them. The chain's CDR3 is CASSQARVHTGELFF. As DNA, the CDR3 is TGTGCCAGCAGCCAGGCCCGTGTGCACACCGGGGAGCTGTTTTTT.

The chain is built from TRBV11-2 and TRBJ2-3, with TRBD1 identical over 12 bases. The germline CDR1 and CDR2 sequences are SGHAT and FQNNGV. This CDR3 is built from 18 residues. Losses at the gene ends were 5 bases for V and 2 bases for J; bases not matched to a gene: 11. This CDR3 reads CASSDRDRGRGDTDTQYF. The CDR3 DNA reads TGTGCCAGCAGCGACCGGGACAGGGGGCGCGGTGACACAGATACGCAGTATTTT.

The rearrangement uses TRBV2 and TRBJ1-1, with a tentative D call TRBD1 (5 bases). This CDR3 region has 13 residues. CDR1 SNHLY and CDR2 FYNNEI come from the germline V gene. V was trimmed by 6 bases and J by 1 base, leaving 9 bases between them. CDR3 in amino acids: CASRGVENTEAFF. The CDR3 DNA reads TGTGCCAGCAGGGGGGTTGAGAACACTGAAGCTTTCTTT.

This clonotype has at least ten counts. The rearrangement links TRBV12-3 or TRBV12-4 to TRBJ2-7; 10 bases agree with TRBD2. This CDR3 is built from 14 residues. With V trimmed by 5 bases and J by 3 bases, 4 bases remained unmatched. The CDR3 protein is CASSKREGNYEQYF. The CDR3 region has the DNA TGTGCCAGCAGTAAGCGGGAGGGCAACTACGAGCAGTACTTC.

This clonotype was detected only once. The genes are TRBV2 and TRBJ1-3; D is possibly TRBD1 (5 bases). CDR1 is SNHLY and CDR2 is FYNNEI in the germline V gene. V lost 3 bases, J lost 2 bases, and 11 bases lay in between. CDR3 size: 15 residues. CDR3 DNA: TGTGCCAGCAGTGATAGCGGGGCCACTGGAAACACCATATATTTT. Translated, it gives CASSDSGATGNTIYF.

The chain uses TRBV24-1 and TRBJ2-1; 8 bases map to TRBD2. The germline gives CDR1 KGHDR, CDR2 SFDVKD. The CDR3 length is 12 residues. J was trimmed by 6 bases and V by 7 bases; bases with no gene match: 1. The CDR3 region has the DNA TGTGCCACCAGCCGGGGGGGCAATGAGCAGTTCTTC. It translates to CATSRGGNEQFF.

This clonotype was detected many times. The chain is built from TRBV20-1 and TRBJ2-1; TRBD2 might be the D (6 bases). This CDR3 spans 11 amino acids. Trimming cost V 6 bases and J 15 bases, with 18 bases left between them. Per the germline V gene, CDR1 is DFQATT and CDR2 is SNEGSKA (reference sequence). The CDR3 region is CSATLLAGRFF. The CDR3 DNA sequence: TGCAGTGCAACTTTACTAGCTGGGCGGTTCTTC.

This clonotype was recorded a few times. The chain recombines TRBV7-2 with TRBJ1-5, with D uncertain. This CDR3 has 15 amino acids. V lost 5 bases, J lost 0 bases, and 11 bases lay in between. CDR1 and CDR2 (germline): SGHTA, FQGNSA. Written as DNA, the CDR3 is TGTGCCAGCAGCCCAACCGCCAATAGCAATCAGCCCCAGCATTTT. It is translated as CASSPTANSNQPQHF.

The chain is built from TRBV19 and TRBJ2-3; D possibly matches TRBD1 or TRBD2 (6 bases each). V was trimmed by 6 bases and J by 4 bases, leaving 8 bases between them. Germline assignment: CDR1 LNHDA and CDR2 SQIVND (reference sequence). This CDR3 has 12 amino acids. CDR3 bases: TGTGCCAGTAGGGAGGGGGCAGATACGCAGTATTTT. It specifies CASREGADTQYF. The whole variable domain, remainder taken from reference TRBV19 and TRBJ2-3, is DGGITQSPKYLFRKEGQNVTLSCEQNLNHDAMYWYRQDPGQGLRLIYYSQIVNDFQKGDIAEGYSVSREKKESFPLTVTSAQKNPTAFYLCASREGADTQYFGPGTRLTVL.

This chain joins TRBV13 and TRBJ2-7, with D perhaps matching TRBD2 (7 bases). V dropped 5 bases and J dropped 4 bases, with 12 bases sitting between them. CDR1 and CDR2 (germline): PRHDT, FYEKMQ (reference sequence). The CDR3 contains 13 residues. CDR3 region: CASSQGGAYEQYF. Here the CDR3 DNA reads TGTGCCAGCAGCCAAGGGGGGGCATACGAGCAGTACTTC.

Many counts were recorded for this clonotype. The J gene is TRBJ2-5, the V gene TRBV7-2; a possible D gene is TRBD2 (5 bases). The CDR3 runs 15 residues. In germline, CDR1 is SGHTA, CDR2 FQGNSA. The germline V and J ends were trimmed by 6 bases and 5 bases, with 19 bases remaining between them. CDR3 nucleotides: TGTGCCAGCAGGTCTCGGGGTTTGTCGGGGGAGACCCAGTACTTC. Residues: CASRSRGLSGETQYF.

The J gene is TRBJ1-1, the V gene TRBV29-1; D unclear. The germline V gene has CDR1 SQVTM and CDR2 ANQGSEA. V was shortened by 6 bases and J by 0 bases, with 8 bases between the two germline ends. The CDR3 loop spans 12 amino acids. The chain's CDR3 is CSVAQVNTEAFF. Written as DNA, the CDR3 is TGCAGCGTCGCCCAAGTGAACACTGAAGCTTTCTTT.

This clonotype has just a few counts. This chain links TRBV24-1 with TRBJ1-6; no reliable D call. The CDR3 length is 18 residues. V was cut by 6 bases and J by 0 bases, with 17 bases left in between. The germline gives CDR1 KGHDR, CDR2 SFDVKD. CDR3 region: CATSPARQLCSYNSPLHF. In nucleotides, the CDR3 is TGTGCCACCAGTCCAGCGAGGCAGCTGTGCTCCTATAATTCACCCCTCCACTTT.

This rearrangement joins TRBV24-1 to TRBJ2-2; D gene ambiguous. The CDR3 consists of 9 residues. Germline V gene data show CDR1 as KGHDR and CDR2 as SFDVKD. Trimming stripped 9 bases from V and 6 bases from J, with 1 base between. CDR3 DNA sequence: TGTGCCACCTCCGGGGAGCTGTTTTTT. Its protein product is CATSGELFF.

This clonotype was seen many times. The gene calls are TRBV20-1 and TRBJ1-2; D gene unclear. V lost 6 bases and J 4 bases, leaving 15 bases between the germline ends. This CDR3 is built from 13 residues. Germline-derived CDR1 and CDR2 are DFQATT and SNEGSKA (reference sequence). The CDR3: CSAREAQSYGYTF. CDR3 DNA sequence: TGCAGTGCGAGGGAGGCCCAGAGCTATGGCTACACCTTC.

This clonotype was seen a few times. The J gene is TRBJ1-1, the V gene TRBV6-1, with unresolved D. Between the trimmed V and J ends, which lost 4 bases and 5 bases, there was a span of 11 bases. The CDR3 has 13 residues. Germline V lookup: CDR1 MNHNS, CDR2 SASEGT. CDR3 nucleotide sequence: TGTGCCAGCAGTGGAGGGTGGGTGACTGAAGCTTTCTTT. As protein: CASSGGWVTEAFF.

The chain links TRBV25-1 to TRBJ1-1; D unresolved. Trimming took off 8 bases at V and 5 bases at J, with 9 bases between the two ends. From germline, CDR1 is MGHDK and CDR2 SYGVNS. The CDR3 runs to 11 residues. The CDR3: CASARWTEAFF. The CDR3 coding sequence is TGTGCCAGCGCCCGATGGACTGAAGCTTTCTTT.

The genes are TRBV2 and TRBJ1-1; maybe TRBD1 (5 bases). The CDR3 totals 14 residues. Trimming pared 6 bases from V and 10 bases from J, leaving 21 bases between. Germline V gene sequence: CDR1 SNHLY, CDR2 FYNNEI. CDR3 loop: CASSSKWDFSGAFF. The DNA for the CDR3 is TGTGCCAGCAGCTCGAAATGGGACTTCTCGGGAGCTTTCTTT.